This T cell receptor beta chain was found in a study of CXCR3-negative and CXCR3-positive naive CD8 T cells. Study results and limitations: Memory cells showed distinct TRBV-TRBJ patterns, while the two naive subsets matched. CXCR3-positive naive cells carried more hydrophobic TRB CDR3s than CXCR3-negative naive cells did.

Concerning this clonotype: Its antigen is as yet unknown.

The CDR3 is 12 amino acids. The TRB cDNA libraries were prepared by 5' RACE with UMI labels. TCRdb reprocessed the 5' RACE reads, with one entry per CDR3 protein and no DNA. This sample's table reports some 110,000 distinct CDR3 sequences. The rearrangement uses TRBV12-3 or TRBV12-4 and TRBJ1-2. This clonotype was sampled from a human donor in good health. Some clones in this sample may be carry-over from other donors' samples. Sequenced input: naive CXCR3+ CD8+ T cells from blood. Subset denoted: CD45RO-CCR7+CD27+CD95- naive CD8+ T cells expressing CXCR3 (TNR3+). This CDR3 reads CASSLDLVGYTF.